A single sample gave rise to the 14 T cell receptor beta chains below, sequenced in a study of neurological immune-mediated disorders. TCRdb called the 5' RACE reads again in MiXCR, with one record for every CDR3 protein. The sample has tens of thousands of distinct CDR3 sequences, approximately 4.1% seen once; the top ten hold about 3%. The sequenced material came from PBMCs. These receptors were taken from a man aged 50 to 60 with multiple sclerosis.

As for this clonotype: It may be a read error: a sequence one base away is much more abundant. CDR3 in amino acids: CAISFLPGQNNYGYTF. DNA of the CDR3: TGTGCCATCAGTTTTCTGCCGGGACAGAATAACTATGGCTACACCTTC. The gene calls are TRBV10-3 and TRBJ1-2, with 7 bases matching TRBD1. Germline V gives CDR1 ENHRY, CDR2 SYGVKD. V lost 5 bases to trimming and J lost 1 base; unmatched junction nucleotides: 10. The CDR3 is 16 amino acids.

This clonotype was seen many times. V and J are TRBV27 and TRBJ2-2; unclear D gene. V dropped 0 bases and J dropped 10 bases, with 9 bases sitting between them. The CDR3 extends over 13 amino acids. The germline CDR1 and CDR2 sequences are MNHEY and SMNVEV (reference sequence). The CDR3 DNA is TGTGCCAGCAGTTTATCTGACATCACGGAGCTGTTTTTT. This encodes CASSLSDITELFF.

The sample holds many counts of this clonotype. The genes are TRBV5-1 and TRBJ2-1, with D possibly being TRBD1 or TRBD2 (5 bases each). The germline CDR1 and CDR2 sequences are SGHRS and YFSETQ. This CDR3 contains 14 residues. V was shortened by 2 bases and J by 7 bases, with 13 bases between the two germline ends. The CDR3, as DNA: TGCGCCAGCAGCTTTATTGGGGGAGTTAATGAGCAGTTCTTC. It codes for CASSFIGGVNEQFF.

This clonotype was counted a few times. A read error may explain this, as a much larger clone is one base away. This chain connects TRBV24-1 to TRBJ2-7; D call uncertain. V was shortened by 6 bases and J by 6 bases, with 11 bases between the two germline ends. In germline, CDR1 is KGHDR, CDR2 SFDVKD. This CDR3 is built from 12 residues. The CDR3: CATSNKGGEQYF. CDR3 nucleotide sequence: TGTGCCACCAGTAATAAGGGTGGCGAGCAGTACTTC.

Details on this clonotype: This clone may be a read error of a much larger clone one base away. Here the CDR3 omits its conserved ending phenylalanine or tryptophan, so a read error is the likely source. V usage is TRBV27 and J usage is TRBJ2-7; D is possibly TRBD1 (5 bases). V lost 10 bases to trimming and J lost 7 bases, with 23 bases between them. The CDR3 has 14 amino acids. In germline, CDR1 is MNHEY, CDR2 SMNVEV (reference sequence). The CDR3 reads CATSLRRGNWEQYI. CDR3 DNA: TGTGCCACCTCACTTCGTAGGGGAAATTGGGAGCAGTACATC.

This clonotype turned up a few times. This CDR3 is CATSKGLAIDNEQFF. CDR3 nucleotide sequence: TGTGCCACCAGCAAGGGACTAGCGATCGACAATGAGCAGTTCTTC. V is TRBV15 and J is TRBJ2-1; 10 bases are a match to TRBD2. Per the germline V gene, CDR1 is LNHNV and CDR2 is YYDKDF (reference sequence). The V segment lost 4 bases and the J segment 5 bases; nucleotides outside the gene matches: 5. The CDR3 is 15 amino acids.

This clonotype has more than one count but fewer than ten. The rearrangement joins TRBV19 to TRBJ1-5; D gene uncertain. Germline V gives CDR1 LNHDA, CDR2 SQIVND (reference sequence). Trimming removed 5 bases at V and 4 bases at J, with 9 bases between. CDR3 size: 13 residues. CDR3 nucleotide sequence: TGTGCCAGTAGTCCAATAAGTAATCAGCCCCAGCATTTT. This sequence encodes CASSPISNQPQHF.

As concerns this clonotype: The junction does not match germline at one end; this may be a read error. The chain has TRBV6-1 and TRBJ1-5; D gene uncertain. The CDR3 spans 15 residues. Germline V gene sequence: CDR1 MNHNS, CDR2 SASEGT. CDR3 region: CASSEALRSNQPQNF. The CDR3 DNA reads as TGTGCCAGCAGTGAAGCGCTTAGATCCAATCAGCCCCAGAATTTT.

At least ten counts were recorded for this clonotype. V gene TRBV3-1 combines with J gene TRBJ2-5, with D tentatively TRBD2 (6 bases). The CDR3 consists of 13 residues. Germline V gene lookup returns CDR1 LGHDT and CDR2 YNNKEL (reference sequence). V dropped 1 base and J dropped 3 bases, with 6 bases sitting between them. The CDR3 sequence is CASSQAGEETQYF. The CDR3, as DNA: TGTGCCAGCAGCCAAGCGGGGGAAGAGACCCAGTACTTC.

This clonotype was seen ten or more times. CDR3 in amino acids: CASSPGQLNEKLFF. Here the CDR3 DNA reads TGTGCCAGCAGCCCCGGACAGCTTAATGAAAAACTGTTTTTT. The chain recombines TRBV3-1 with TRBJ1-4, with D maybe TRBD1 (6 bases). Trimming shortened V by 4 bases and J by 4 bases, and 10 bases separated the two germline ends. The germline CDR1 and CDR2 sequences are LGHDT and YNNKEL (reference sequence). The CDR3 length is 14 residues.

This clonotype was picked up many times. The chain carries TRBV29-1 and TRBJ2-1; D tentatively reads TRBD1 or TRBD2 (7 bases each). Germline V CDR1 and CDR2: SQVTM, ANQGSEA. The CDR3 consists of 12 residues. The CDR3, as DNA: TGCAGTCAGCGGGACAGCTACAATGAGCAGTTCTTC. It specifies CSQRDSYNEQFF.

With respect to this clonotype: Relative to the germline gene, one junction end is altered; a read error may explain this. The chain carries TRBV2 and TRBJ1-5; 7 nucleotides line up with TRBD1. Germline CDR1 SNHLY, CDR2 FYNNEI. CDR3 length: 14 residues. Here the CDR3 reads CASSEITGDQPQNF. The CDR3 DNA sequence: TGTGCCAGCAGTGAAATAACAGGGGATCAGCCCCAGAATTTT.

In this sample, this clonotype turned up a few times. The rearrangement joins TRBV29-1 to TRBJ2-3; 8 positions agree with TRBD1. J gave up 0 bases and V 6 bases, and 5 bases lay outside the gene matches. Germline CDR1 is SQVTM and CDR2 is ANQGSEA. This CDR3 spans 14 amino acids. The CDR3 sequence: CSVTGGPSTDTQYF. CDR3 coding DNA: TGCAGCGTCACAGGGGGACCTAGCACAGATACGCAGTATTTT.

This clonotype showed up just a few times. V and J are TRBV5-1 and TRBJ1-2; the D is unclear. Between the trimmed V and J ends, which lost 4 bases and 1 base, there was a span of 8 bases. Germline V gene lookup returns CDR1 SGHRS and CDR2 YFSETQ. The CDR3 runs to 13 residues. DNA of the CDR3: TGCGCCAGCAGCCGGGAAAGTAACTATGGCTACACCTTC. This codes for CASSRESNYGYTF. The full variable domain, with the rest looked up from reference TRBV5-1 and TRBJ1-2, is KAGVTQTPRYLIKTRGQQVTLSCSPISGHRSVSWYQQTPGQGLQFLFEYFSETQRNKGNFPGRFSGRQFSNSRSEMNVSTLELGDSALYLCASSRESNYGYTFGSGTRLTVV.